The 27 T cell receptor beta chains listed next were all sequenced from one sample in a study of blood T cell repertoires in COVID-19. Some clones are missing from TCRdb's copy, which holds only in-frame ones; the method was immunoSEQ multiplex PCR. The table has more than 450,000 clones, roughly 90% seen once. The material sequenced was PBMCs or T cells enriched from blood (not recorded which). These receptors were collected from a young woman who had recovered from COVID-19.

The CDR3 sequence is CASRMTGDYEQYF. The DNA of the CDR3 is TGTGCCAGCAGAATGACAGGGGACTACGAGCAGTACTTC. The V and J genes are TRBV6-5 and TRBJ2-7; 8 bases line up with TRBD1. The CDR3 extends over 13 amino acids. Germline lookup yields CDR1 MNHEY and CDR2 SVGAGI. V shed 6 bases, J shed 3 bases, and the junction held 4 bases outside the gene matches.

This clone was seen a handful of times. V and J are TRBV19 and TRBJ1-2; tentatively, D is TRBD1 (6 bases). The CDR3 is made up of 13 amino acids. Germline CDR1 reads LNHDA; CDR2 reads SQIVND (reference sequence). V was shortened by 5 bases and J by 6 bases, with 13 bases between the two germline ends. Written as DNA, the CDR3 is TGTGCCAGTAGTCCAACGACAGGCGATGGCTACACCTTC. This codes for CASSPTTGDGYTF.

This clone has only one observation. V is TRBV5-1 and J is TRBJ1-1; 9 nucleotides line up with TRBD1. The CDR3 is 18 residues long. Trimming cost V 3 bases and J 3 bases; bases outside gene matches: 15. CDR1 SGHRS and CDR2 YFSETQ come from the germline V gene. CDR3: CASSSGPTGGAEYTEAFF. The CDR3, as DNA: TGCGCCAGCAGCTCCGGCCCCACAGGGGGCGCCGAGTACACTGAAGCTTTCTTT.

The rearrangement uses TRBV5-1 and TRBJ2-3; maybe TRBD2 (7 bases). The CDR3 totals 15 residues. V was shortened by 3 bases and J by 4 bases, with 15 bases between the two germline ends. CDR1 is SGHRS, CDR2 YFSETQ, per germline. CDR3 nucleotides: TGCGCCAGCAGCTCGACCGGGGGGCGCCCAGATACGCAGTATTTT. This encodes CASSSTGGRPDTQYF.

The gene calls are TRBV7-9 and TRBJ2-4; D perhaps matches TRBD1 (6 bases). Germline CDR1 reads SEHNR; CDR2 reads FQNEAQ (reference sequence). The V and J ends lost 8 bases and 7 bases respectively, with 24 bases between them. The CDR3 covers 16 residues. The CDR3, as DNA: TGTGCCAGCTCCCAAGTTACAGGGACCAAAAGGAACATTCAGTACTTC. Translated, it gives CASSQVTGTKRNIQYF.

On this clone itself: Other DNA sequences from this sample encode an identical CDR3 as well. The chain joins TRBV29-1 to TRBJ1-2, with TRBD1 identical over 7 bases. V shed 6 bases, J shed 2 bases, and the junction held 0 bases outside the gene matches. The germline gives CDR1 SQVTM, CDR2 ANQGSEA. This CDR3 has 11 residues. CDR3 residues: CSVGQNYGYTF. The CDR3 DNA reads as TGCAGCGTGGGACAGAACTATGGCTACACCTTC.

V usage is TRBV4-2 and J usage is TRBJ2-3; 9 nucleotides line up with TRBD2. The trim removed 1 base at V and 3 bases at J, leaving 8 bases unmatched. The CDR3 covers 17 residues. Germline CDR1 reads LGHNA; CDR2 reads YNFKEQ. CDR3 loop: CASSQGGGSGGTDTQYF. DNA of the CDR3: TGTGCCAGCAGCCAAGGCGGAGGGAGCGGGGGGACAGATACGCAGTATTTT.

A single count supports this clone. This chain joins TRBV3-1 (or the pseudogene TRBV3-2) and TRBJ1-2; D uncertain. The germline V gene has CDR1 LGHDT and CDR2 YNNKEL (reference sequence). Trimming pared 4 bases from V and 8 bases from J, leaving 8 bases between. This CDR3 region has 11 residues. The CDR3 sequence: CASSPGLGYTF. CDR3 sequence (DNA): TGTGCCAGCAGCCCCGGGTTGGGCTACACCTTC.

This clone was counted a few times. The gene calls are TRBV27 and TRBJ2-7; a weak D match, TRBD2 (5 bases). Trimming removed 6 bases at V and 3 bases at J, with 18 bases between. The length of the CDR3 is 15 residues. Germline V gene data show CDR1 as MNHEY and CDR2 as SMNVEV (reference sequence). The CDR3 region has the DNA TGTGCCAGCAGCCCCACCCCATCGGACTTCTACGAGCAGTACTTC. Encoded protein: CASSPTPSDFYEQYF.

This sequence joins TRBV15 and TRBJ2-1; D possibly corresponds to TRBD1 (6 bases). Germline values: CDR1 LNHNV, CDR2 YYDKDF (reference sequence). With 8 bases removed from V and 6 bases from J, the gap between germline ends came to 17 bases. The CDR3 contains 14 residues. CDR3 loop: CATSVLQGFNEQFF. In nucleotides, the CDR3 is TGTGCCACCTCGGTACTACAGGGATTCAATGAGCAGTTCTTC.

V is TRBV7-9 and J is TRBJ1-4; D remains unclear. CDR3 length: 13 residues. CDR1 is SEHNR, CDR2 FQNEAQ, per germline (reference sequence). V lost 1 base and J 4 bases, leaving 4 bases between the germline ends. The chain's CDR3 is CASSLGHNEKLFF. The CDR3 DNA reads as TGTGCCAGCAGCTTAGGTCATAATGAAAAACTGTTTTTT.

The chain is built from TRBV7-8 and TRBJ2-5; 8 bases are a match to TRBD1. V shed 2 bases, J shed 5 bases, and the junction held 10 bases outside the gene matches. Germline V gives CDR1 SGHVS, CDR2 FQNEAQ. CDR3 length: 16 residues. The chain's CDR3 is CASSLTSPGGFETQYF. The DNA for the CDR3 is TGTGCCAGCAGCTTAACTTCTCCAGGGGGCTTTGAGACCCAGTACTTC.

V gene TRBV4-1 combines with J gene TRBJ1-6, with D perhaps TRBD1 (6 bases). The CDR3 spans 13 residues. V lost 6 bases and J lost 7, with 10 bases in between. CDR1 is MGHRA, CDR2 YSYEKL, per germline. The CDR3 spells CASRSTGNSPLHF. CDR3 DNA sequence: TGCGCCAGCAGATCCACAGGGAATTCACCCCTCCACTTT.

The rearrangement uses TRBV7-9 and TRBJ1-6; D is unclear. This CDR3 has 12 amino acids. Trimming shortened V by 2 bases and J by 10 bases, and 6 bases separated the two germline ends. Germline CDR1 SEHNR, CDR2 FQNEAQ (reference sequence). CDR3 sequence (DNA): TGTGCCAGCAGCTTAAGTGGCTCACCCCTCCACTTT. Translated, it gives CASSLSGSPLHF.

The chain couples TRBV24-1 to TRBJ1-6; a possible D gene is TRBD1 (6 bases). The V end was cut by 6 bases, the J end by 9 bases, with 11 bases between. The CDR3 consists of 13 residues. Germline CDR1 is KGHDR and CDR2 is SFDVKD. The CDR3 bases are TGTGCCACCAGTAACCGAGGGGGTTCACCCCTCCACTTT. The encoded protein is CATSNRGGSPLHF.

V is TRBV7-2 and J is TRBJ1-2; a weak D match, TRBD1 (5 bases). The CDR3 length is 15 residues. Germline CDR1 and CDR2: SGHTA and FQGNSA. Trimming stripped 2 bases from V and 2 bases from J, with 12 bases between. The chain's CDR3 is CASSLKAGENYGYTF. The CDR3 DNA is TGTGCCAGCAGCTTAAAGGCGGGGGAAAACTATGGCTACACCTTC. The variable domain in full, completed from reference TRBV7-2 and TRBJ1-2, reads GAGVSQSPSNKVTEKGKDVELRCDPISGHTALYWYRQSLGQGLEFLIYFQGNSAPDKSGLPSDRFSAERTGGSVSTLTIQRTQQEDSAVYLCASSLKAGENYGYTFGSGTRLTVV.

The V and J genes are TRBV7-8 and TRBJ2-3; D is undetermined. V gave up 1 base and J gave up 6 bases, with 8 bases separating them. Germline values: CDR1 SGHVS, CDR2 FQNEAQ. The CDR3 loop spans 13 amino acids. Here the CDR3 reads CASSLVQFDTQYF. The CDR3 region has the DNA TGTGCCAGCAGCTTAGTGCAGTTTGATACGCAGTATTTT.

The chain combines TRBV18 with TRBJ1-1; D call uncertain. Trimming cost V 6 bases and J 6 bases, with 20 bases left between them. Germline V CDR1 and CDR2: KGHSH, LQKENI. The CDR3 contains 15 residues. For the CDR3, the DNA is TGTGCCAGCTCGCCAGCGGAGGAGGTGGGCCCTGAAGCTTTCTTT. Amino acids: CASSPAEEVGPEAFF.

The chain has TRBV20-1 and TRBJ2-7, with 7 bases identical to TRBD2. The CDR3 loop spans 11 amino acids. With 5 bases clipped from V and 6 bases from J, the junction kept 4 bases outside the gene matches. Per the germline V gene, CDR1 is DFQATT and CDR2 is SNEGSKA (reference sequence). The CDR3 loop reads CSAGRTSEQYF. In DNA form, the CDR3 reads TGCAGTGCTGGGAGGACTAGCGAGCAGTACTTC.

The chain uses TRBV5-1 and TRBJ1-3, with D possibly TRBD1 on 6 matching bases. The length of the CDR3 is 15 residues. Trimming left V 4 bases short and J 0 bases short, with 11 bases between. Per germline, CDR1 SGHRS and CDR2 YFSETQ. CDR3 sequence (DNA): TGCGCCAGCAGCCAACAGGGCCTCTCTGGAAACACCATATATTTT. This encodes CASSQQGLSGNTIYF. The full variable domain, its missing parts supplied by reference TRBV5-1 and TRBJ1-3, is KAGVTQTPRYLIKTRGQQVTLSCSPISGHRSVSWYQQTPGQGLQFLFEYFSETQRNKGNFPGRFSGRQFSNSRSEMNVSTLELGDSALYLCASSQQGLSGNTIYFGEGSWLTVV.

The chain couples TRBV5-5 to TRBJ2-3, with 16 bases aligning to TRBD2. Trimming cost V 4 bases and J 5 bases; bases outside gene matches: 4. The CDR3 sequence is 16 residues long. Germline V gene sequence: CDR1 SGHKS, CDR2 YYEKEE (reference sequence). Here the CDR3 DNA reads TGTGCCAGCAGCCCGGGACTAGCGGGGGGGTTAGATACGCAGTATTTT. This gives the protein CASSPGLAGGLDTQYF.

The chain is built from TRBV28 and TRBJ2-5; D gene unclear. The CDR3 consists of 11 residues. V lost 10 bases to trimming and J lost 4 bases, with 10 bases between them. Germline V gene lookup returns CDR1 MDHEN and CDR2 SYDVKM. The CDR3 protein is CATLMRETQYF. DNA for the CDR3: TGTGCCACCCTGATGAGAGAGACCCAGTACTTC. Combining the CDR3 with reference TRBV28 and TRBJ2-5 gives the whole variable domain DVKVTQSSRYLVKRTGEKVFLECVQDMDHENMFWYRQDPGLGLRLIYFSYDVKMKEKGDIPEGYSVSREKKERFSLILESASTNQTSMYLCATLMRETQYFGPGTRLLVL.

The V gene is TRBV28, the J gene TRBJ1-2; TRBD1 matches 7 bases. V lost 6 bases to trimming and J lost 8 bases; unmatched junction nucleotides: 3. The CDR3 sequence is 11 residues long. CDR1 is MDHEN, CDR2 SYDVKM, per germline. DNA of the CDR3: TGTGCCAGCAGCACCAGGGGGGGCTACACCTTC. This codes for CASSTRGGYTF.

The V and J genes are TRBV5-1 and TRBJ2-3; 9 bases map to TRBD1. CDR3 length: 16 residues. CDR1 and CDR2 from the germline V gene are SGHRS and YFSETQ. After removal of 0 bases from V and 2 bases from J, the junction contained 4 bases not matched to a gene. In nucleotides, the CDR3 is TGCGCCAGCAGCTTGGTGGGACAGGGAACCACAGATACGCAGTATTTT. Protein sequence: CASSLVGQGTTDTQYF.

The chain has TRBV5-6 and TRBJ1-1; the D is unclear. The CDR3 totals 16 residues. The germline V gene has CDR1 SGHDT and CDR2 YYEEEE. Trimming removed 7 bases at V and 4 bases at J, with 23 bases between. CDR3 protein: CASSVVGNFGPTEAFF. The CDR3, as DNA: TGTGCCAGCTCCGTCGTGGGCAACTTCGGTCCCACTGAAGCTTTCTTT.

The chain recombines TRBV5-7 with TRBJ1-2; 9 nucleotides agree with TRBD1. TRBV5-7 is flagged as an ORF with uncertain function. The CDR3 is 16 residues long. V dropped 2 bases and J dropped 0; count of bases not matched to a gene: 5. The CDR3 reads CASSFLTGGSNYGYTF. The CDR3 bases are TGTGCCAGCAGCTTTTTGACAGGGGGTTCTAACTATGGCTACACCTTC.

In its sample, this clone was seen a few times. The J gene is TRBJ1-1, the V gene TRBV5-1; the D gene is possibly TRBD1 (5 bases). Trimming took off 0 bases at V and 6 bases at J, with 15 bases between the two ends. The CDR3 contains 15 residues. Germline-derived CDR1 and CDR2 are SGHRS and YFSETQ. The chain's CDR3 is CASSLGSDGGAEAFF. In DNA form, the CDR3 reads TGCGCCAGCAGCTTGGGTAGCGACGGGGGGGCTGAAGCTTTCTTT.